This TCR beta chain was identified in a study of blood T cell repertoires in COVID-19. Study-level information: Acute-phase and convalescent COVID-19 samples originated in the United States, Italy and Spain. T cells, B-cell-depleted T cells, or PBMCs supplied cDNA or gDNA.

The V gene's germline CDR1 is KGHDR and CDR2 SFDVKD. V was pared by 3 bases and J by 8 bases, with 5 bases of the junction left unmatched. This CDR3 contains 16 residues. As processed by the authors: Estimation of nucleated cell counts relied on the amplification of reference gene primers. Clones were sequenced by immunoSEQ multiplex PCR, and TCRdb holds only the in-frame ones, with some missing. V and J calls and clone size follow that table, whereas D and trimming were derived from the DNA. The sample gives more than 120,000 clones, around nine tenths of which show up once; around 8.6% is in the top ten.

The sequenced sample was peripheral blood. The TCR comes from a woman aged 45-65 years with active or convalescent COVID-19. The rearrangement links TRBV24-1 to TRBJ2-1, with 14 bases identical to TRBD2. The CDR3 nucleotides read TGTGCCACCAGTGATCCGACTAGCGGGGGGGTCGATGAGCAGTTCTTC. Protein product: CATSDPTSGGVDEQFF.